This T cell receptor (beta chain) is from a study of T cell changes during pregnancy in multiple sclerosis (dated 2019 in TCRdb). With regard to the full study: In women with multiple sclerosis, the researchers looked at how the T cell repertoire shifted as pregnancy progressed.

In the case of this clone: No antigen is known for it. No qualities accompany the bases; no much larger clone lies one base away.

Library preparation employed the immunoSEQ multiplex PCR assay. TCRdb re-hosts the immuneACCESS table, in-frame sequences only. Its copies lack some clones; in the studies checked, an unresolved V gene accounts for under half of them, and the cause for the rest is not known. The sample has just under 85,000 clones on record, 91% of them singletons. More than 2.5% of the sample lies in the top ten. The CDR3 covers 14 residues, taking in both the cysteine and the phenylalanine. Only CDR3 DNA is held: 42 bases, read in frame from base 1. V gives up 6 bases and J gives up 0 bases, and the segment between their germline ends measures 9 bases. The germline V gene encodes CDR1 MDHEN and CDR2 SYDVKM.

The V and J segments used are TRBV28 and TRBJ2-4, with no reliable assignment of the D segment. The TCR originated in a female donor with multiple sclerosis, enrolled in a pregnancy study. The sample here was peripheral blood, taken in the first trimester of pregnancy. The CDR3 protein: CASSRSLAKNIQYF. In nucleotides, the sequence is TGTGCCAGCAGCCGGAGCCTAGCCAAAAACATTCAGTACTTC.